A single sample is the source of the 19 T cell receptor beta chains below, sequenced in a study of shared clonotypes between healthy human individuals. Sequencing used immunoSEQ multiplex PCR; TCRdb keeps in-frame clones, though not all of them. The table records 1.5 million to 1.9 million clones, approximately 98% of them present only once. Sequencing input: naive CD4+ T cells sorted from blood. Subset described: CD45RA+ positively selected. The receptors derive from a man younger than 40 in good health.

The chain employs TRBV11-3 and TRBJ2-7; D remains ambiguous. With 4 bases removed from V and 6 bases from J, the gap between germline ends came to 13 bases. There are 13 residues in the CDR3. Germline CDR1 SGHNT, CDR2 YENEEA. In DNA, the CDR3 is TGTGCCAGCAGCTCCGGACCGTTCATCGAGCAGTACTTC. Amino acid sequence: CASSSGPFIEQYF.

This chain links TRBV18 with TRBJ2-1, with D unresolved. This CDR3 is built from 13 residues. CDR1 and CDR2 from the germline V gene are KGHSH and LQKENI. The V and J ends lost 2 bases and 3 bases respectively, with 5 bases between them. CDR3 DNA: TGTGCCAGCTCACCAAGTAACTACAATGAGCAGTTCTTC. Protein product: CASSPSNYNEQFF.

V gene TRBV9 combines with J gene TRBJ2-3; 11 bases match TRBD1. This CDR3 comprises 16 residues. With V trimmed by 4 bases and J by 4 bases, 8 bases remained unmatched. In germline, CDR1 is SGDLS, CDR2 YYNGEE. For the CDR3, the DNA is TGTGCCAGCAGCCAAAGGACAGGGGGCATCGCAGATACGCAGTATTTT. It is translated as CASSQRTGGIADTQYF.

With regard to this clone: Other DNA sequences in this sample translate to the same CDR3. The rearrangement links TRBV5-1 to TRBJ1-4; D uncertain. V lost 0 bases to trimming and J lost 8 bases, with 11 bases between them. CDR3 size: 14 residues. The V gene's germline CDR1 is SGHRS and CDR2 YFSETQ. CDR3 region: CASSLVAGNEKLFF. CDR3 in DNA: TGCGCCAGCAGCTTGGTTGCAGGAAACGAAAAACTGTTTTTT. The full variable domain, with the rest looked up from reference TRBV5-1 and TRBJ1-4, is KAGVTQTPRYLIKTRGQQVTLSCSPISGHRSVSWYQQTPGQGLQFLFEYFSETQRNKGNFPGRFSGRQFSNSRSEMNVSTLELGDSALYLCASSLVAGNEKLFFGSGTQLSVL.

V is TRBV29-1 and J is TRBJ2-3; the match to TRBD2 covers 8 bases. The CDR3 has 14 residues. Germline CDR1 reads SQVTM; CDR2 reads ANQGSEA. V lost 6 bases and J lost 0; bases outside the gene matches: 5. The CDR3: CSVLKRESTDTQYF. The CDR3 DNA reads TGCAGCGTCCTTAAGCGGGAGAGCACAGATACGCAGTATTTT.

CDR3 sequence (DNA): TGTGCCAGCAGTCCCGGGACTAGGAACAATGAGCAGTTCTTC. Translating gives CASSPGTRNNEQFF. The rearrangement joins TRBV7-3 to TRBJ2-1, with 8 bases fitting TRBD2. V shed 6 bases, J shed 5 bases, and the junction held 6 bases outside the gene matches. Germline V lookup: CDR1 SGHTA, CDR2 FQGTGA. The CDR3 covers 14 residues.

This chain uses TRBV7-2 with TRBJ2-1; D gene unclear. The V gene lost 5 bases and the J gene lost 8 bases, with 10 bases spanning the gap. The CDR3 covers 12 residues. CDR1 is SGHTA, CDR2 FQGNSA, per germline. CDR3 loop: CASSTPVDEQFF. For the CDR3, the DNA is TGTGCCAGCAGCACGCCTGTCGATGAGCAGTTCTTC.

V gene TRBV18 combines with J gene TRBJ2-5; 8 bases are a match to TRBD2. Per germline, CDR1 KGHSH and CDR2 LQKENI. The CDR3 totals 20 residues. Losses at the gene ends were 1 base for V and 5 bases for J; bases not matched to a gene: 21. DNA for the CDR3: TGTGCCAGCTCACCACGTCGGGAGGGGTCAAAGCAGATCCAAAGGGAGACCCAGTACTTC. Its protein product is CASSPRREGSKQIQRETQYF.

The chain carries TRBV29-1 and TRBJ2-3; 9 bases fit TRBD2. The CDR3 has 16 amino acids. Trimming cost V 4 bases and J 0 bases; bases outside gene matches: 8. CDR1 SQVTM and CDR2 ANQGSEA come from the germline V gene. CDR3 nucleotides: TGCAGCGTTGGGGGGAGACTAGCGGAGAGCACAGATACGCAGTATTTT. It specifies CSVGGRLAESTDTQYF.

The chain carries TRBV7-2 and TRBJ1-5; 7 nucleotides agree with TRBD1. The V segment lost 5 bases and the J segment 3 bases; nucleotides outside the gene matches: 10. Germline CDR1 is SGHTA and CDR2 is FQGNSA. This CDR3 is 16 amino acids long. CDR3 in amino acids: CASSPGTVIHNQPQHF. CDR3 nucleotides: TGTGCCAGCAGCCCAGGGACAGTCATCCACAATCAGCCCCAGCATTTT.

This clone was recorded once. V usage is TRBV4-1 and J usage is TRBJ2-7, with 8 bases identical to TRBD2. The CDR3 contains 14 residues. Trimming cost V 3 bases and J 1 base; bases outside gene matches: 2. The V gene's germline CDR1 is MGHRA and CDR2 YSYEKL. The chain's CDR3 is CASSHLAGSYEQYF. The CDR3 DNA sequence: TGCGCCAGCAGCCACCTAGCGGGTTCCTACGAGCAGTACTTC.

The genes are TRBV6-4 and TRBJ2-7, with 10 bases matching TRBD2. V was pared by 6 bases and J by 3 bases, with 8 bases of the junction left unmatched. Germline CDR1 is MRHNA and CDR2 is SNTAGT. The CDR3 totals 15 residues. CDR3 coding DNA: TGTGCCAGCAGCCCATCGGCTAGCGGGAGCTACGAGCAGTACTTC. This codes for CASSPSASGSYEQYF.

This clone was recorded once. V and J are TRBV2 and TRBJ2-7, with D possibly being TRBD1 (5 bases). Deletions cut 6 bases from V and 2 bases from J, with 17 bases between. Germline V gene data show CDR1 as SNHLY and CDR2 as FYNNEI. The CDR3 length is 15 residues. CDR3 sequence reads: CASSALWGGTYEQYF. DNA for the CDR3: TGTGCCAGCAGCGCACTATGGGGCGGAACCTACGAGCAGTACTTC.

This chain uses TRBV18 with TRBJ2-7; possible D gene TRBD2, 6 bases. The CDR3 runs 14 residues. Per the germline V gene, CDR1 is KGHSH and CDR2 is LQKENI. V dropped 4 bases and J dropped 1 base, with 11 bases sitting between them. Here the CDR3 reads CASSLSGGSYEQYF. CDR3 DNA: TGTGCCAGCTCACTAAGTGGGGGGTCCTACGAGCAGTACTTC.

This chain uses TRBV4-3 with TRBJ2-1; 7 bases are a match to TRBD2. CDR1 and CDR2 from the germline V gene are LGHNA and YSLEER. This CDR3 comprises 16 residues. J lost 3 bases, V lost 5 bases, and 10 bases had no gene match. The CDR3 region is CASSNGLGENYNEQFF. Here the CDR3 DNA reads TGCGCCAGCAGCAACGGACTAGGGGAAAACTACAATGAGCAGTTCTTC.

The V call is TRBV18, the J call TRBJ2-7; the match to TRBD1 covers 9 bases. The germline CDR1 and CDR2 sequences are KGHSH and LQKENI. Trimming at V came to 1 base and at J to 6 bases, leaving 13 bases not matched to a gene. The CDR3 loop spans 17 amino acids. The CDR3 sequence is CASSPRQGGGILSEQYF. CDR3 in DNA: TGTGCCAGCTCACCACGACAGGGGGGTGGCATTTTGTCCGAGCAGTACTTC.

This chain joins TRBV9 and TRBJ2-7, with 7 positions matching TRBD2. Trimming removed 0 bases from V and 2 bases from J; junction bases left unmatched: 8. This CDR3 contains 16 residues. Germline V lookup: CDR1 SGDLS, CDR2 YYNGEE. The CDR3 DNA reads TGTGCCAGCAGCGTAGACGGCGGGAGTATCCCCTACGAGCAGTACTTC. This encodes CASSVDGGSIPYEQYF.

This chain connects TRBV4-3 to TRBJ2-7; the D gene is possibly TRBD1 (6 bases). With 4 bases removed from V and 4 bases from J, the gap between germline ends came to 17 bases. CDR1 and CDR2 (germline): LGHNA, YSLEER. The CDR3 contains 15 residues. CDR3: CASSPRQVGSYEQYF. CDR3 DNA sequence: TGCGCCAGCAGCCCCCGACAGGTCGGGTCATACGAGCAGTACTTC.

The chain employs TRBV7-3 and TRBJ2-2, with TRBD1 matching 7 bases. The CDR3 spans 15 residues. Germline V gene lookup returns CDR1 SGHTA and CDR2 FQGTGA. The junction had 8 bases not matched to a gene; V was cut back by 5 bases and J by 5 bases. CDR3 nucleotide sequence: TGTGCCAGCAGCCCGGACAGGAGGACTACCGGGGAGCTGTTTTTT. Amino acid sequence: CASSPDRRTTGELFF.